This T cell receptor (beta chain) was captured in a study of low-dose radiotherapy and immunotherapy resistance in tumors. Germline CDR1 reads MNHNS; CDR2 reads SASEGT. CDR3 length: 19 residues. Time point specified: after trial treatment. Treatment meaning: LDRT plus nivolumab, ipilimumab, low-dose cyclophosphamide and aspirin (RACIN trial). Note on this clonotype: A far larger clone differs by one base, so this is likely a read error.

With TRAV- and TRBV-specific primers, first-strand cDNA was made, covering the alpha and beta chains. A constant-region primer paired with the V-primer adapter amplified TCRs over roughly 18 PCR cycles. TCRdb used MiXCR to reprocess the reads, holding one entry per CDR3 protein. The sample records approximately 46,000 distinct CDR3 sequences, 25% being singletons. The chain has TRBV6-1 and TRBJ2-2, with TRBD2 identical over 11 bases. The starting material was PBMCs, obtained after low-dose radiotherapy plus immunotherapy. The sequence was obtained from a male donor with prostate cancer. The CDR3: CTISESPGLAVMNTGELFF. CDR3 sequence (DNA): TGTACCATCAGTGAGTCGCCGGGACTAGCGGTAATGAACACCGGGGAGCTGTTTTTT.